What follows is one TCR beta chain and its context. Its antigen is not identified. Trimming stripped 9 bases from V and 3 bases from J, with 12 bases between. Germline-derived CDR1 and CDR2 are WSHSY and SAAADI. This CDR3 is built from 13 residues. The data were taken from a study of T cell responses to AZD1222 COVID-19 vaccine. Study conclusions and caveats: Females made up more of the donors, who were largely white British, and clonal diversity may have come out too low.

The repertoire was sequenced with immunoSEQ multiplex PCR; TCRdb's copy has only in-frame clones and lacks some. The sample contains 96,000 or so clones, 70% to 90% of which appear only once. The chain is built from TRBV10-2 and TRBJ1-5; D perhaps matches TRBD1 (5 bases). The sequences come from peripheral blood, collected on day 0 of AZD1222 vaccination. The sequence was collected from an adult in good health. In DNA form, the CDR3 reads TGCGCCAGTCGGGGACCAGACAATCAGCCCCAGCATTTT. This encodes CASRGPDNQPQHF.